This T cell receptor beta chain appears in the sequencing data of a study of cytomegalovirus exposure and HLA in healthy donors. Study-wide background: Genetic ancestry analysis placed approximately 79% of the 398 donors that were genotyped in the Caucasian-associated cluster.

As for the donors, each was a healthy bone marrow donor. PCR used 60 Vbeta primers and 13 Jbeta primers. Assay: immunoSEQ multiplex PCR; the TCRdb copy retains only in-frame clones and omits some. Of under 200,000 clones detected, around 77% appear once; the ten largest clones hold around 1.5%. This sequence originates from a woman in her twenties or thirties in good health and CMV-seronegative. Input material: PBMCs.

The CDR3 protein is CASSPAEGYEQYF. The CDR3 nucleotides are TGTGCCAGCTCACCTGCTGAGGGTTACGAGCAGTACTTC. This sequence joins TRBV18 and TRBJ2-7, with a possible D match to TRBD2 (5 bases). This CDR3 is built from 13 residues. Trimming took off 3 bases at V and 4 bases at J, with 10 bases between the two ends. Germline V gives CDR1 KGHSH, CDR2 LQKENI.